This T cell receptor (beta chain) was documented in a study of T cell changes during pregnancy in multiple sclerosis. The V gene lost 3 bases and the J gene lost 3 bases, with 7 bases spanning the gap. Germline-derived CDR1 and CDR2 are SEHNR and FQNEAQ (reference sequence). This CDR3 is 13 amino acids long. The data were produced by immunoSEQ multiplex PCR, yet TCRdb's version contains in-frame clones alone and is incomplete. Among over 60,000 clones listed, about 91% were seen once. The specimen was CD4+ T cells from peripheral blood mononuclear cells, collected in the third trimester of pregnancy. The clonotype comes from a female donor in good health, enrolled as a control in a pregnancy study. The chain links TRBV7-9 to TRBJ2-3; D possibly corresponds to TRBD2 (6 bases). The CDR3 here is CASSLGGTDTQYF. CDR3 DNA sequence: TGTGCCAGCAGCTTGGGGGGAACAGATACGCAGTATTTT. Supplemented by reference TRBV7-9 and TRBJ2-3, the full variable domain reads DTGVSQNPRHKITKRGQNVTFRCDPISEHNRLYWYRQTLGQGPEFLTYFQNEAQLEKSRLLSDRFSAERPKGSFSTLEIQRTEQGDSAMYLCASSLGGTDTQYFGPGTRLTVL.